This T cell receptor beta chain was recovered during a study of blood T cell repertoires in COVID-19. In the study overall: Researchers got acute and convalescent COVID-19 samples from the United States, Italy and Spain.

In the original workflow: Quantification of nucleated cells was approximated via reference gene primer amplification. TCRdb's copy holds only in-frame clones and misses some; the assay was immunoSEQ multiplex PCR. That table furnishes V, J and clone size, whereas the DNA furnished D and trimming. The sample carries tens of thousands of clones, around nine tenths recorded once. The V and J ends lost 7 bases and 3 bases respectively, with 7 bases between them. The CDR3 extends over 12 amino acids. Germline V lookup: CDR1 SGHRS, CDR2 YFSETQ. This rearrangement joins TRBV5-1 to TRBJ2-2, with D uncertain. Sequencing input: peripheral blood. The source is a man aged 30-40 years with acute or convalescent COVID-19. CDR3 region: CASAQDTGELFF. CDR3 nucleotides: TGCGCCAGCGCTCAGGACACCGGGGAGCTGTTTTTT.